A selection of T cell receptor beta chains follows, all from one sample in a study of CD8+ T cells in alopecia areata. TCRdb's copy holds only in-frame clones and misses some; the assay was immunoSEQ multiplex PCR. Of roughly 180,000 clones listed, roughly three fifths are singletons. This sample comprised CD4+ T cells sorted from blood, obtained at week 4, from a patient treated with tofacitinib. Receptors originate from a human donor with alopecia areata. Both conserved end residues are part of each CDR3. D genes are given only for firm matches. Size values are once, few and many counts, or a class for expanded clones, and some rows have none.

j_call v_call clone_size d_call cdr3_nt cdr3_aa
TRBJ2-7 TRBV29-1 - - TGCAGCGTTGAAGGTGGGCCAGGTCTCCCCTACGAGCAGTACTTC CSVEGGPGLPYEQYF
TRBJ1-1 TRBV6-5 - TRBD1 TGTGCCAGCAGTTACCTCCGGACAGGTAACACTGAAGCTTTCTTT CASSYLRTGNTEAFF
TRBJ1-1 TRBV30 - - TGTGCCTGGAGCCCTCATGGGACGACTGAAGCTTTCTTT CAWSPHGTTEAFF
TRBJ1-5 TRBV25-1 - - TGTGCCAGCAGTGAATATGCGACAGGTGACAATCAGCCCCAGCATTTT CASSEYATGDNQPQHF
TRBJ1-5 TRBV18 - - TGTGCCAGCTCACCACTTCCAGCTCAGGGTCAGCCCCAGCATTTT CASSPLPAQGQPQHF
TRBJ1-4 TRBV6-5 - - TGTGCCAGCAAAGGGTTGGACGAAAAACTGTTTTTT CASKGLDEKLFF
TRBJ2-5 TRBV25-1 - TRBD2 TGTGCCAGCAGTGAAGGCGGGGGGGCCGCAGAGACCCAGTACTTC CASSEGGGAAETQYF
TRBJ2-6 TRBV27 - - TGTGCCAGCAGTTTCGCGGACGCAGGGAGTGGCTCTGGGGCCAACGTCCTGACTTTC CASSFADAGSGSGANVLTF
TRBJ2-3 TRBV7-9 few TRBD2 TGTGCCAGCAGCTCCGCCAGCGGGGTGGGAGATACGCAGTATTTT CASSSASGVGDTQYF
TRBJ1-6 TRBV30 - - TGTGCCTGGAGAGAGCGGGGCAGAGGATATTCACCCCTCCACTTT CAWRERGRGYSPLHF
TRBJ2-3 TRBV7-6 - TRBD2 TGTGCCAGCAGCCCCGGGACTAGCGATTATACGCAGTATTTT CASSPGTSDYTQYF
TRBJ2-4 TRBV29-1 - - TGCAGCGTTGAACCGGCCTCGGTGGGTGACATTCAGTACTTC CSVEPASVGDIQYF
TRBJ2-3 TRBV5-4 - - TGTGCCAGCAGCTCGGGACCACAACCTTCAGATACGCAGTATTTT CASSSGPQPSDTQYF
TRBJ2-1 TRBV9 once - TGTGCCAGCAGCGTAGGCGCGATGACCCTCAATGAGCAGTTCTTC CASSVGAMTLNEQFF
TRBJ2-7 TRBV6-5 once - TGTGCCAGCAGTTACTCCGAGGGTGGGAACGACGAGCAGTACTTC CASSYSEGGNDEQYF
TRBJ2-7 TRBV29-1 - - TGCAGCGTTAGGGACGGTACCTACGAGCAGTACTTC CSVRDGTYEQYF
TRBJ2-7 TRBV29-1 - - TGCAGCGTCGCGCTCCCCCGAGAGCAGTACTTC CSVALPREQYF
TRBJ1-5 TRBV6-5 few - TGTGCCAGCAGTTACCAGCAGGGTAATCAGCCCCAGCATTTT CASSYQQGNQPQHF
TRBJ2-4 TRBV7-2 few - TGTGCCAGCAGCCGAGTCGGGGGTAATTCCAAAAACATTCAGTACTTC CASSRVGGNSKNIQYF
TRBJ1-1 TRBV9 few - TGTGCCAGCAGCGGAGACACTGAAGCTTTCTTT CASSGDTEAFF
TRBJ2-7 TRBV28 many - TGTGCCAGCAGTCCTACCCCCTGGGGGTCAGAGTACGAGCAGTACTTC CASSPTPWGSEYEQYF
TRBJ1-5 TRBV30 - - TGTGCCTGGAGAGGGATGGATCAGCCCCAGCATTTT CAWRGMDQPQHF
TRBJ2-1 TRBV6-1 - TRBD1 TGTGCCAGCAGTGAACTCTTCGGGACAGGGGGCTACAATGAGCAGTTCTTC CASSELFGTGGYNEQFF
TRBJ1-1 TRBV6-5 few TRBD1 TGTGCCAGCAGTAAGGGGGCCTACACTGAAGCTTTCTTT CASSKGAYTEAFF
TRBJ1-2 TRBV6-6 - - TGTGCCAGCAGTTACACTGAAGGGGGAGGCTACACCTTC CASSYTEGGGYTF
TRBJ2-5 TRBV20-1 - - TGCAGGGCTCCGGAGACCCAGTACTTC CRAPETQYF
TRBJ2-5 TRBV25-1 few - TGTGCCAGCAGTGAGGGGGCCCAAGAGACCCAGTACTTC CASSEGAQETQYF
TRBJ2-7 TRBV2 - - TGTGCCAGCAGTGAAGCAGGCCGGTCTGCCTACGAGCAGTACTTC CASSEAGRSAYEQYF
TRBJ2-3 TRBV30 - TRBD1 TGTGCCTGGAGTCGCCGACAGGGTCAGACAGATACGCAGTATTTT CAWSRRQGQTDTQYF
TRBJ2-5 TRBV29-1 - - TGCAGCGTTGGCCCCCCCCAGGGACCCCAAGAGACCCAGTACTTC CSVGPPQGPQETQYF
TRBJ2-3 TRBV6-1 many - TGTGCCAGCAGTGAAATGTCGACGGATACGCAGTATTTT CASSEMSTDTQYF
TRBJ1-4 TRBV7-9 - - TGTGCCAGCAGCTTAGCGCGGGGATCTAATGAAAAACTGTTTTTT CASSLARGSNEKLFF
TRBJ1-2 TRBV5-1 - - TGCGCCAGCAGCTTCGGCCGGGGCTACACCTTC CASSFGRGYTF
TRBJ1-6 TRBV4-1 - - TGCGCCAGCAGCCAAGTCAGGGAGGGAAATTCACCCCTCCACTTT CASSQVREGNSPLHF
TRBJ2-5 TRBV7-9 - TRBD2 TGTGCCAGCAGCTTATCGGGGACTAGCGGTAAAGAGACCCAGTACTTC CASSLSGTSGKETQYF
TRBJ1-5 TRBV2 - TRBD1 TGTGCCAGCAAAAACAGGGGGGATAGCAATCGGCCCCAGCATTTT CASKNRGDSNRPQHF
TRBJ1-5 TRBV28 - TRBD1 TGTGCCAGCAGCTCGGACAGGGGGTGGGATCAGCCCCAGCATTTT CASSSDRGWDQPQHF
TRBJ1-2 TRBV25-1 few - TGTGCCAGCAGTGAACGATGGGGGCGGCGTGGCTACACCTTC CASSERWGRRGYTF
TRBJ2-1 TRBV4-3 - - TGCGCCAGCAGCCAAGATGTTGGTAATGAGCAGTTCTTC CASSQDVGNEQFF
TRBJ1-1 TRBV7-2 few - TGTGCCAGCAGCCCCCCGGGGGTTAATGAAGCTTTCTTT CASSPPGVNEAFF